Listed here is a single T cell receptor (beta chain). At one end the junction does not follow the germline gene, possibly because of a read error. These data belong to a study of tumor-infiltrating lymphocytes in primary liver carcinoma. Germline V gene data show CDR1 as MDHEN and CDR2 as SYDVKM. The CDR3 is 15 residues long. Co-extraction of RNA and DNA was performed on roughly 20-34 mg of unsorted bulk tissue. Synthesis of TCR beta cDNA was carried out from around 500 ng total RNA with a constant-region primer. Slightly modified ARM-PCR, run as three nested multiplex PCR rounds, produced the TCR beta libraries. Use of TRBV1-TRBV30 forward primers with a C-beta reverse primer characterized the first two PCR rounds, which lasted around 11 cycles each. TCRdb reanalysed the multiplex PCR reads using MiXCR and keeps one entry per CDR3 protein. The table has about 200,000 distinct CDR3 sequences, 85% seen once; the top ten hold about a sixth.

The chain has TRBV28 and TRBJ1-3; no firm D call. Specimen: tumor tissue from primary liver carcinoma. The receptor's source is a man between 40 and 49 years old with primary liver carcinoma and hepatitis B virus infection. The DNA for the CDR3 is TGTACCAGCAGTCTATGGTCGATTCGTGAAAACACCATATATTTT. It specifies CTSSLWSIRENTIYF.